This TCR beta chain appears in the sequencing data of a study of OX40 agonist ivuxolimab in advanced cancers. The study in broad terms: The costimulatory receptor OX40 (CD134) was targeted by ivuxolimab, a fully human IgG2 agonistic monoclonal antibody. Of the approximately 53 patients in dose escalation, about 19 had hepatocellular carcinoma, some 15 had melanoma, 9 had renal cell carcinoma and 9 had head and neck cancer. The purpose of peripheral TCRbeta sequencing was to test whether ivuxolimab changed TCR sequence diversity and led to clonal T-cell expansion. Partial responses were achieved by three dose-escalation patients, of whom one had hepatocellular carcinoma and two had cutaneous melanoma. The paper covers the monotherapy dose-escalation part of the phase I ivuxolimab trial, which included N ≈ 50 patients. In the dose-escalation cohort, approximately 83% of patients were male, and the mean age was 60 years with a range of roughly 20 to 79. Prior anti-PD-1, anti-PD-L1 or anti-CTLA-4 therapy was permitted, and 35% to 40% of dose-escalation patients had received checkpoint inhibitors. Intravenous ivuxolimab was administered to patients every 2 weeks at six dose levels: 0.01, 0.1, 0.3, 1.5, 3 and 10 mg/kg. Here is what the overall study found, with its caveats: Antigen specificity was not determined for the clonally expanded peripheral T cells. Low levels of normalized T-cell clonal expansion were also seen in some patients who did not respond. After ivuxolimab, CD8+ T cells had more expanded clones than CD4+ T cells on average. At doses of 0.1 to 3.0 mg/kg, clonal expansion of both CD4+ and CD8+ T cells in blood was seen between baseline and week 6. In partial responders in the 0.1-3.0 mg/kg groups, normalized peripheral clonal expansion was found to be among the lowest, especially among CD8+ T cells.

The trial excluded patients who had a history of autoimmune disease or were on systemic immunosuppression. Peripheral blood for TCR sequencing was collected from all dose cohorts at baseline, on cycle 4 day 1, and on cycle 7 day 1. Samples came from an open-label, multicenter, first-in-human phase I dose-escalation trial of ivuxolimab. Adults with locally advanced or metastatic head and neck squamous cell, hepatocellular, melanoma or renal cell carcinoma were enrolled in the trial. Before TCR sequencing, CD4+ and CD8+ T cells were separately sorted from peripheral blood. From a lookup of the germline V gene (reference sequence), CDR1 and CDR2 are GTSNPN and SVGIG. The CDR3 has 12 amino acids, counting the end cysteine and phenylalanine. Here the CDR3 DNA is all that survives: 36 bases in frame from base 1. Turning to this clone: The antigen it recognizes is unknown. Qualities for individual bases were not recorded, and no much larger clone is one base off.

Genomic DNA was isolated from the sorted cells so that the TCRbeta CDR3 region could be sequenced. TCRbeta CDR3 regions were sequenced using the immunoSEQ Assay. What TCRdb holds here is the immuneACCESS table cut down to in-frame rearrangements. Part of the clones is not present; checked against another copy, under half of the missing clones reflect an unresolved V gene, and the others are unexplained. For this sample the table gives tens of thousands of clones, of which around 88% were detected only once. Roughly 3% of the sample belongs to the ten largest clones. This receptor was identified in an adult with an advanced solid tumor such as melanoma, head and neck, liver or kidney cancer. Rearrangement joined TRBV30 to TRBJ1-5; TRBD1 could be the D gene, as 6 bases match. The sample in question was CD4+ or CD8+ T cells sorted from blood, obtained in a trial of the OX40 agonist ivuxolimab. The CDR3 reads as follows: CAAGGLGQPQHF. At the DNA level, the sequence is TGTGCGGCGGGGGGGCTCGGTCAGCCCCAGCATTTT.